These T cell receptor beta chains were read from a single sample in a study of control samples from healthy donors and cancer patients. Clones were sequenced by immunoSEQ multiplex PCR, and TCRdb holds only the in-frame ones, with some missing. Of about 120,000 clones detected, over 75% appear once; the ten largest clones hold around 1.1%. Input material: PBMCs. These TCRs come from a woman between 45 and 60 years old with colorectal cancer. CDR3s include the opening cysteine and the closing phenylalanine or tryptophan. D genes are given only for firm matches. Not every row has a clone size; where given, it reads once, few, many or a size class.

j_call v_call d_call clone_size cdr3_aa cdr3_nt
TRBJ1-2 TRBV2 . . CASSWGPLNPNYGYTF TGTGCCAGCAGTTGGGGTCCCCTTAACCCTAACTATGGCTACACCTTC
TRBJ1-2 TRBV6-5 . . CASRTGADGYTF TGTGCCAGCAGAACTGGGGCGGATGGCTACACCTTC
TRBJ2-7 TRBV5-1 . . CASSSGTSRSYEQYF TGCGCCAGCAGCTCGGGAACTAGCAGGTCCTACGAGCAGTACTTC
TRBJ2-7 TRBV2 . . CASSVGGAGDEQYF TGTGCCAGCAGTGTGGGGGGGGCCGGAGACGAGCAGTACTTC
TRBJ1-4 TRBV3-1/TRBV3-2 . . CASSQGRSGWEKLFF TGTGCCAGCAGCCAAGGCCGGAGTGGTTGGGAAAAACTGTTTTTT
TRBJ2-3 TRBV9 . . CASSVVGVTDTQYF TGTGCCAGCAGCGTAGTTGGGGTTACAGATACGCAGTATTTT
TRBJ2-5 TRBV7-9 . few CASRYGGETQYF TGTGCCAGCAGATATGGGGGGGAGACCCAGTACTTC
TRBJ2-3 TRBV11-2 . once CASTPLRGRITDTQYF TGTGCCAGCACCCCCCTTAGAGGACGCATCACAGATACGCAGTATTTT
TRBJ2-2 TRBV24-1 . . CATSLSSGELFF TGTGCCACTTCCCTATCATCCGGGGAGCTGTTTTTT
TRBJ1-2 TRBV6-5 . . CASGRELNYGYTF TGTGCCTCAGGGAGGGAGTTGAACTATGGCTACACCTTC
TRBJ1-4 TRBV5-1 . . CASSLLSGGRTNEKLFF TGCGCCAGCAGCTTGCTCTCGGGGGGCAGGACTAATGAAAAACTGTTTTTT
TRBJ2-7 TRBV5-1 . . CASSLDIGDRYEQYF TGCGCCAGCAGCTTGGATATCGGGGACCGTTACGAGCAGTACTTC
TRBJ2-5 TRBV18 . . CASSPPSEETQYF TGTGCCAGCTCACCACCCAGTGAAGAGACCCAGTACTTC
TRBJ2-3 TRBV5-1 TRBD2 . CASSLVISGSGPDTQYF TGCGCCAGCAGCTTGGTGATTAGCGGGAGTGGTCCAGATACGCAGTATTTT